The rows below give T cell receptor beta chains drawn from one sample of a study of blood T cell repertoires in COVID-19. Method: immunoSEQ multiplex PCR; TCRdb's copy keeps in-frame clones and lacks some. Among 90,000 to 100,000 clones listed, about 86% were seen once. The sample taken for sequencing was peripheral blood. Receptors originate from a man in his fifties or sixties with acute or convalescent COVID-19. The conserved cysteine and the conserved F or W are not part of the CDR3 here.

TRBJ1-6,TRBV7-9,ASSFGQGNSPLH
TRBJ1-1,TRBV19,ASSIFGKVTEAF
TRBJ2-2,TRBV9,ASSVVQGADGGELF
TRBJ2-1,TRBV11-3,ASRRTRYNEQF
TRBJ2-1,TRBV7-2,ASSLSGEQF
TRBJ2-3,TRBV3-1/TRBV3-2,ASSGTGDTQY
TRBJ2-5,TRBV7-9,ASSRLAGLSKTQY
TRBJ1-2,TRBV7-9,ASSSKGHTYGYT
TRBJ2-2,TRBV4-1,ASSQVPGQGATGELF
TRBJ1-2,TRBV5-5,ASSLPGQAYGYT
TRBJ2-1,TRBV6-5,ASSYSAGGAGEQF
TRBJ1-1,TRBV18,ASSSGRGPTEAF
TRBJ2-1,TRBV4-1,ASSQDRKAGAEQF
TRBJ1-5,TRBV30,AWSGGTGRSNQPQH
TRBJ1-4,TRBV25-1,ASRDDRLNEKLF
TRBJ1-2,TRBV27,ASSPYRGGYT
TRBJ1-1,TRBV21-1,ASTRQGLNTEAF
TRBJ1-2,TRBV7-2,ASSLTTNTIYGYT
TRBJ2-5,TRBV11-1,ASSLRLAGFQETQY
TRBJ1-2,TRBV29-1,SVIAVNYGYT
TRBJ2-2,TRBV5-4,ASSQRQGVGELF
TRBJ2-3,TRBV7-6,ASSPRGTSGRLDTQY
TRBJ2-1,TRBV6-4,ASSVGLTSSNEQF
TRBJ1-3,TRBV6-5,ASSSGTISGNTIY
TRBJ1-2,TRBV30,AWSRSYHYGYT
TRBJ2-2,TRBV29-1,SAGNPGQSTGELF
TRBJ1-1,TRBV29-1,SVEGGAGTEAF
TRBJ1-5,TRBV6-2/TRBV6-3,ASSYQIRGSNQPQH
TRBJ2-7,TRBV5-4,ASSSEGTSSVLGEQY
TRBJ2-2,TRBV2,ASSGDRGYGELF
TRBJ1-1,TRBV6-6,ASSLPRGTTEAF
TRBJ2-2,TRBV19,AGSVDRANTGELF
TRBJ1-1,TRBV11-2,ASSLILGGTEAF
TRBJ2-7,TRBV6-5,ASRWTSSPYEQY
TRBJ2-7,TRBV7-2,ASSLRRDRVMHEQY
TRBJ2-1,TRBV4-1,ASSQEMLPLYEQF
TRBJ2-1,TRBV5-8,ASSRLSGTSYNEQF
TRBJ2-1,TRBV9,ASSVGTRLAGYNEQF
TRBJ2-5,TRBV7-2,ASSLNRGQETQY
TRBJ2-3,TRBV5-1,ASSLGRGGADTQY
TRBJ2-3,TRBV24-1,ATAVGLASDTQY
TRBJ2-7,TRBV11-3,ASSSGTSGGDHEQY
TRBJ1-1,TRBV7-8,ASSLPGTLNTEAF
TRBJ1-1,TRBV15,ATSSPLVVAGAEAF
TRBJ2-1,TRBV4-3,ASSQEVAGGGEQF
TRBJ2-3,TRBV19,ASSKARGIAGGQQY
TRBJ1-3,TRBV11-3,ASSSLDRAGNTIY
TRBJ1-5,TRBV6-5,ASSSSQGQPQH